These 25 T cell receptor beta chains were sequenced from one sample in a study of shared clonotypes between healthy human individuals. TCRdb keeps only in-frame clones here, not all; method: immunoSEQ multiplex PCR. Counted here are some 550,000 clones, around 97% occurring once; the ten biggest clones make up around 0.06%. Specimen: naive CD4+ T cells sorted from blood. Subset in this sample: CD45RA+ positively selected. These receptors were collected from a woman aged 25 to 39 in good health.

The chain joins TRBV6-1 to TRBJ1-1; D unresolved. Germline CDR1 and CDR2: MNHNS and SASEGT. CDR3 size: 14 residues. Trimming took 10 bases from V and 1 from J, leaving 16 bases between them. The CDR3 coding sequence is TGTGCCACCCTACGCCGGGGTCAGAACACTGAAGCTTTCTTT. Encoded protein: CATLRRGQNTEAFF.

This clone was seen only a few times. At the DNA level, this CDR3 is encoded by other sequences in the same sample as well. The rearrangement links TRBV19 to TRBJ2-3, with 11 bases lining up with TRBD2. Trimming cost V 6 bases and J 2 bases; bases outside gene matches: 1. Per germline, CDR1 LNHDA and CDR2 SQIVND (reference sequence). There are 14 residues in the CDR3. CDR3 in amino acids: CASRTSGNTDTQYF. The CDR3 DNA follows: TGTGCCAGTAGGACTAGCGGGAACACAGATACGCAGTATTTT.

The CDR3 loop is CASSIVTSTDTQYF. The CDR3 region has the DNA TGCGCCAGCAGCATAGTGACTAGCACAGATACGCAGTATTTT. The chain carries TRBV5-1 and TRBJ2-3; D is unclear. The CDR3 loop spans 14 amino acids. Trimming took off 4 bases at V and 0 bases at J, with 9 bases between the two ends. Germline CDR1 and CDR2: SGHRS and YFSETQ.

J is TRBJ2-7 and V is TRBV11-2; no clear D gene. The germline V and J ends were trimmed by 0 bases and 1 base, with 10 bases remaining between them. The CDR3 spans 15 residues. Per germline, CDR1 SGHAT and CDR2 FQNNGV. CDR3 DNA: TGTGCCAGCAGCTTAGAGTCACTCCTATCCTACGAGCAGTACTTC. Protein product: CASSLESLLSYEQYF.

The V gene is TRBV7-9, the J gene TRBJ2-1; 13 nucleotides line up with TRBD2. The CDR3 extends over 15 amino acids. With V trimmed by 5 bases and J by 9 bases, 7 bases remained unmatched. Germline CDR1 and CDR2: SEHNR and FQNEAQ (reference sequence). For the CDR3, the DNA is TGTGCCAGCAGCCACACTAGCGGGAGGGCAAGTGAGCAGTTCTTC. This translates into CASSHTSGRASEQFF. Based on the CDR3 plus reference TRBV7-9 and TRBJ2-1, the full variable domain is DTGVSQNPRHKITKRGQNVTFRCDPISEHNRLYWYRQTLGQGPEFLTYFQNEAQLEKSRLLSDRFSAERPKGSFSTLEIQRTEQGDSAMYLCASSHTSGRASEQFFGPGTRLTVL.

This chain joins TRBV29-1 and TRBJ2-1, with D possibly TRBD1 on 6 matching bases. V was shortened by 8 bases and J by 6 bases, with 17 bases between the two germline ends. This CDR3 contains 13 residues. Germline V gene lookup returns CDR1 SQVTM and CDR2 ANQGSEA. The DNA of the CDR3 is TGCAGCCTTGTTGAGACAGGCTTCAATGAGCAGTTCTTC. This sequence encodes CSLVETGFNEQFF.

The chain links TRBV7-6 to TRBJ1-1; D may be TRBD1 (6 bases). This CDR3 spans 13 amino acids. V was pared by 4 bases and J by 2 bases, with 8 bases between. Germline V gene data show CDR1 as SGHVS and CDR2 as FNYEAQ. In DNA form, the CDR3 reads TGTGCCAGCAGCTCGGACAGTAACACTGAAGCTTTCTTT. Translating it yields CASSSDSNTEAFF. The full variable domain, its missing parts supplied by reference TRBV7-6 and TRBJ1-1, is GAGVSQSPRYKVTKRGQDVALRCDPISGHVSLYWYRQALGQGPEFLTYFNYEAQQDKSGLPNDRFSAERPEGSISTLTIQRTEQRDSAMYRCASSSDSNTEAFFGQGTRLTVV.

The chain is built from TRBV11-3 and TRBJ1-5, with D maybe TRBD1 (6 bases). The germline CDR1 and CDR2 sequences are SGHNT and YENEEA. This CDR3 has 18 residues. Trimming took off 1 base at V and 0 bases at J, with 16 bases between the two ends. Here the CDR3 DNA reads TGTGCCAGCAGCTTAGGGGGGGCAGATACGCATAGCAATCAGCCCCAGCATTTT. It codes for CASSLGGADTHSNQPQHF.

V is TRBV5-4 and J is TRBJ2-5; D may be TRBD2 (5 bases). Germline CDR1 SGHNT, CDR2 YYREEE (reference sequence). V lost 1 base, J lost 3 bases, and 10 bases lay in between. This CDR3 is 14 amino acids long. CDR3 coding DNA: TGTGCCAGCAGCTTGATGGGAGAGAAAGAGACCCAGTACTTC. The encoded protein is CASSLMGEKETQYF.

The chain combines TRBV10-3 with TRBJ2-7; maybe TRBD2 (5 bases). This CDR3 has 15 amino acids. V was cut by 6 bases and J by 6 bases, with 21 bases left in between. Germline loops: CDR1 ENHRY, CDR2 SYGVKD. The CDR3 coding sequence is TGTGCCATCAGGCCCCAGGATTGGGAGAAGGGCGAGCAGTACTTC. Residues: CAIRPQDWEKGEQYF.

The chain carries TRBV27 and TRBJ1-3; D is ambiguous. CDR1 MNHEY and CDR2 SMNVEV come from the germline V gene (reference sequence). Trimming shortened V by 5 bases and J by 1 base, and 12 bases separated the two germline ends. This CDR3 is built from 15 residues. CDR3 DNA: TGTGCCAGCAGTGGATACGGTTTATCTGGAAACACCATATATTTT. It codes for CASSGYGLSGNTIYF.

The CDR3, as DNA: TGTGCCAGCACCCGTTGGAGGTGGAATGAGCAGTTCTTC. It specifies CASTRWRWNEQFF. V is TRBV11-2 and J is TRBJ2-1, with D possibly TRBD2 on 5 matching bases. V was clipped by 7 bases and J by 7 bases, with 14 bases between them. CDR3 length: 13 amino acids. Germline loops: CDR1 SGHAT, CDR2 FQNNGV.

The rearrangement joins TRBV13 to TRBJ1-2; 10 bases fit TRBD1. J gave up 8 bases and V 5 bases, and 8 bases lay outside the gene matches. The CDR3 is 14 residues long. Germline assignment: CDR1 PRHDT and CDR2 FYEKMQ (reference sequence). Here the CDR3 reads CASSPGQGTVGYTF. For the CDR3, the DNA is TGTGCCAGCAGCCCGGGACAGGGGACGGTCGGCTACACCTTC. Variable domain in full (rest from reference TRBV13 and TRBJ1-2): AAGVIQSPRHLIKEKRETATLKCYPIPRHDTVYWYQQGPGQDPQFLISFYEKMQSDKGSIPDRFSAQQFSDYHSELNMSSLELGDSALYFCASSPGQGTVGYTFGSGTRLTVV.

V and J are TRBV28 and TRBJ1-1, with D perhaps matching TRBD1 (6 bases). This CDR3 has 13 residues. V was trimmed by 6 bases and J by 3 bases, leaving 11 bases between them. Germline V gives CDR1 MDHEN, CDR2 SYDVKM. CDR3 residues: CASRDPGDTEAFF. In DNA, the CDR3 is TGTGCCAGCAGGGATCCAGGGGACACTGAAGCTTTCTTT.

The V and J genes are TRBV5-1 and TRBJ2-5; 9 nucleotides line up with TRBD1. The J call could be wrong; TRBJ2-7 is a better fit for the DNA end. The CDR3 contains 14 residues. Germline loops: CDR1 SGHRS, CDR2 YFSETQ. The CDR3 protein is CASCPGQGPYEQYF. In nucleotides, the CDR3 is TGCGCCAGTTGTCCGGGACAGGGACCCTACGAGCAGTACTTC.

V is TRBV5-8 and J is TRBJ1-1; TRBD1 might be the D (6 bases). The germline CDR1 and CDR2 sequences are SGHTS and YDEGEE. V was cut by 9 bases and J by 1 base, with 19 bases left in between. The CDR3 sequence is 15 residues long. CDR3 nucleotide sequence: TGTGCCACCCGGGGGGGCGGGGGCCAGAACACTGAAGCTTTCTTT. Translating it yields CATRGGGGQNTEAFF.

This chain uses TRBV27 with TRBJ2-2, with a tentative D call TRBD1 (5 bases). Germline V gene lookup returns CDR1 MNHEY and CDR2 SMNVEV (reference sequence). The CDR3 is 15 residues long. Deletions cut 3 bases from V and 7 bases from J, with 15 bases between. CDR3 DNA: TGTGCCAGCAGTTTGAAGGCAGGGCTGGGCGGGGAGCTGTTTTTT. As protein: CASSLKAGLGGELFF.

The chain recombines TRBV7-3 with TRBJ1-1; maybe TRBD1 (5 bases). CDR3 size: 13 residues. V was shortened by 6 bases and J by 4 bases, with 12 bases between the two germline ends. In germline, CDR1 is SGHTA, CDR2 FQGTGA. CDR3 amino acids: CASRFKGSTEAFF. The CDR3 DNA is TGTGCCAGCAGGTTCAAGGGGAGCACTGAAGCTTTCTTT.

The chain is built from TRBV15 and TRBJ2-5, with 8 bases identical to TRBD2. The CDR3 sequence is 15 residues long. Germline V gives CDR1 LNHNV, CDR2 YYDKDF (reference sequence). The V gene end was trimmed by 7 bases and the J gene end by 3 bases; junction bases not matched to a gene: 10. In DNA form, the CDR3 reads TGTGCCACCACCGGGAGGGTAGGGAGAGAAGAGACCCAGTACTTC. It yields the protein CATTGRVGREETQYF.

J is TRBJ2-1 and V is TRBV5-4, with 7 bases fitting TRBD2. The CDR3 totals 15 residues. The germline V gene encodes CDR1 SGHNT and CDR2 YYREEE (reference sequence). The V segment lost 5 bases and the J segment 0 bases; nucleotides outside the gene matches: 5. CDR3 sequence reads: CASRSGTNSYNEQFF. The CDR3 bases are TGTGCCAGCAGGTCCGGGACTAACTCCTACAATGAGCAGTTCTTC.

The J gene is TRBJ2-3, the V gene TRBV20-1; no reliable D call. The CDR3 length is 11 residues. V was cut by 5 bases and J by 6 bases, with 9 bases left in between. Germline CDR1 DFQATT, CDR2 SNEGSKA (reference sequence). CDR3 region: CSAPLGDTQYF. The CDR3 nucleotides read TGCAGTGCTCCGCTAGGTGATACGCAGTATTTT.

The gene calls are TRBV2 and TRBJ1-6, with D perhaps TRBD1 (6 bases). Germline CDR1 is SNHLY and CDR2 is FYNNEI. The CDR3 runs 14 residues. The V end was cut by 6 bases, the J end by 7 bases, with 13 bases between. This CDR3 is CASRTQGRNSPLHF. DNA for the CDR3: TGTGCCAGCAGGACTCAGGGGCGGAATTCACCCCTCCACTTT.

The gene calls are TRBV19 and TRBJ2-3, with 9 positions matching TRBD1. This CDR3 is built from 15 residues. J gave up 5 bases and V 5 bases, and 8 bases lay outside the gene matches. Per germline, CDR1 LNHDA and CDR2 SQIVND (reference sequence). In nucleotides, the CDR3 is TGTGCCAGTAGTCCCCACAGGGGGCTTAGAGATACGCAGTATTTT. As protein: CASSPHRGLRDTQYF.

CDR3: CASSPALGGGKGYGYTF. The CDR3 DNA follows: TGCGCCAGCAGCCCCGCCCTGGGAGGGGGCAAGGGCTATGGCTACACCTTC. The chain employs TRBV5-1 and TRBJ1-2; TRBD1 aligns across 7 bases. Germline-derived CDR1 and CDR2 are SGHRS and YFSETQ. V gave up 4 bases and J gave up 4 bases; unmatched junction bases: 16. CDR3 size: 17 residues.

The chain carries TRBV2 and TRBJ1-6, with 7 nucleotides matching TRBD1. The V and J ends lost 4 bases and 7 bases, in that order; junction bases with no gene match: 1. The V gene's germline CDR1 is SNHLY and CDR2 FYNNEI. This CDR3 spans 13 amino acids. CDR3 DNA: TGTGCCAGCAGTGGGGACAGCAATTCACCCCTCCACTTT. Translation gives CASSGDSNSPLHF.